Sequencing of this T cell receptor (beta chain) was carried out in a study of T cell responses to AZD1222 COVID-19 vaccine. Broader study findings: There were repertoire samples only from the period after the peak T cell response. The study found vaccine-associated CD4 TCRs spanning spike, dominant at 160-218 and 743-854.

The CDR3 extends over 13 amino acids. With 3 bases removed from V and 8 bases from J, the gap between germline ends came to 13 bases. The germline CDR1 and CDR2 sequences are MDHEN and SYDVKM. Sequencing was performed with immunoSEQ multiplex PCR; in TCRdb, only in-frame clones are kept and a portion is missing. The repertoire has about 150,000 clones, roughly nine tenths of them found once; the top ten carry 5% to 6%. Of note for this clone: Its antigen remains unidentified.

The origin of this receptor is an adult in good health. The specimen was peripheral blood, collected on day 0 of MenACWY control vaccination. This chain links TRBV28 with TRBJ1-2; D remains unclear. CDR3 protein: CASSFPGIGGYTF. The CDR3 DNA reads TGTGCCAGCAGTTTTCCCGGGATCGGCGGCTACACCTTC.